The 19 T cell receptor beta chains listed next were all sequenced from one sample in a study of CD8+CD57+ T cells in acquired aplastic anemia. An expansion of CD8+CD57+ cells by flow cytometry had been shown in patients chosen for sequencing. The TCR beta profiling, which covered VDJ combination and CDR3 sequence, was carried out using genomic DNA as the template. TCRdb re-called the reads through MiXCR, storing one row per CDR3 protein. Seen here are 310,000 or so distinct CDR3 sequences, roughly 61% observed once, and the top ten hold under 1.5%. Input material: sorted CD4+, CD8+, or CD8+CD57+ T cells (not recorded which) from PBMCs. These receptor sequences come from a human donor with aplastic anemia.

This chain links TRBV15 with TRBJ2-7, with 9 bases lining up with TRBD1. This CDR3 region has 15 residues. Germline V gene sequence: CDR1 LNHNV, CDR2 YYDKDF (reference sequence). V dropped 3 bases and J dropped 3; count of bases not matched to a gene: 6. CDR3 coding DNA: TGTGCCACCAGCAGCTGGGGGACAGGGAACTACGAGCAGTACTTC. This encodes CATSSWGTGNYEQYF. The full variable domain, in which reference TRBV15 and TRBJ2-7 provide the parts outside the CDR3, is DAMVIQNPRYQVTQFGKPVTLSCSQTLNHNVMYWYQQKSSQAPKLLFHYYDKDFNNEADTPDNFQSRRPNTSFCFLDIRSPGLGDTAMYLCATSSWGTGNYEQYFGPGTRLTVT.

This chain links TRBV19 with TRBJ2-1, with D maybe TRBD2 (6 bases). V lost 6 bases, J lost 11 bases, and 17 bases lay in between. Per the germline V gene, CDR1 is LNHDA and CDR2 is SQIVND (reference sequence). This CDR3 comprises 13 residues. CDR3 residues: CASSMPTGTQQFF. The CDR3, as DNA: TGTGCCAGTAGCATGCCAACCGGGACTCAGCAGTTCTTC.

This clonotype has at least ten counts. The rearrangement uses TRBV3-1 and TRBJ2-1; no firm D call. CDR1 is LGHDT, CDR2 YNNKEL, per germline (reference sequence). V gave up 0 bases and J gave up 8 bases, with 8 bases separating them. The CDR3 contains 13 residues. The CDR3: CASSQDAQDEQFF. The CDR3 DNA reads TGTGCCAGCAGCCAAGATGCCCAGGATGAGCAGTTCTTC.

The chain carries TRBV7-8 and TRBJ2-5; 7 positions match TRBD1. V lost 3 bases to trimming and J lost 1 base; unmatched junction nucleotides: 2. CDR1 is SGHVS, CDR2 FQNEAQ, per germline. The CDR3 runs 14 residues. CDR3 sequence: CASSFRTGQETQYF. CDR3 bases: TGTGCCAGCAGCTTTAGGACAGGCCAAGAGACCCAGTACTTC.

This clonotype was counted ten times or more. CDR3 protein: CAISAGTAYNEQFF. As DNA, the CDR3 is TGTGCCATCAGTGCCGGGACAGCCTACAATGAGCAGTTCTTC. The J gene is TRBJ2-1, the V gene TRBV10-3; 7 nucleotides align to TRBD1. Germline V gene data show CDR1 as ENHRY and CDR2 as SYGVKD. The CDR3 loop spans 14 amino acids. Trimming at V came to 4 bases and at J to 2 bases, leaving 2 bases not matched to a gene.

This clonotype was counted a single time. Because it lacks the conserved phenylalanine or tryptophan at the end, this CDR3 is likely a read error. This chain connects TRBV20-1 to TRBJ1-6; perhaps TRBD1 as D (5 bases). CDR1 is DFQATT, CDR2 SNEGSKA, per germline (reference sequence). The length of the CDR3 is 14 residues. The CDR3 loop is CGTRRTFTNSPLHS. In nucleotides, the CDR3 is TGCGGTACTCGGAGGACATTCACCAATTCACCCCTCCACTCT.

The V and J genes are TRBV11-2 and TRBJ2-7; 9 bases are shared with TRBD2. J was trimmed by 2 bases and V by 4 bases; bases with no gene match: 9. CDR1 is SGHAT, CDR2 FQNNGV, per germline. The CDR3 is made up of 16 amino acids. The CDR3 sequence is CASSSTGTSLTYEQYF. The CDR3 nucleotides are TGTGCCAGCAGCTCAACCGGGACTAGCCTAACCTACGAGCAGTACTTC.

The chain links TRBV19 to TRBJ1-2; maybe TRBD1 (6 bases). V was clipped by 5 bases and J by 0 bases, with 13 bases between them. The CDR3 sequence is 15 residues long. Germline V gene sequence: CDR1 LNHDA, CDR2 SQIVND (reference sequence). The CDR3 spells CASSPQGSANYGYTF. CDR3 DNA sequence: TGTGCCAGTAGTCCACAGGGATCGGCTAACTATGGCTACACCTTC.

The chain links TRBV9 to TRBJ2-5, with 12 bases aligning to TRBD2. V was clipped by 5 bases and J by 1 base; unmatched bases: 6. In germline, CDR1 is SGDLS, CDR2 YYNGEE. This CDR3 contains 16 residues. The DNA for the CDR3 is TGTGCCAGCAGTCTTAGGACTAGCGGGGCCCAAGAGACCCAGTACTTC. Protein product: CASSLRTSGAQETQYF.

V gene TRBV7-9 combines with J gene TRBJ1-5, with D possibly matching TRBD1 (5 bases). Germline V gene sequence: CDR1 SEHNR, CDR2 FQNEAQ (reference sequence). Trimming shortened V by 5 bases and J by 11 bases, and 25 bases separated the two germline ends. The CDR3 has 16 amino acids. CDR3 sequence (DNA): TGTGCCAGCAGCATCACTAGCGGGGGATACCAAGAGACCCAGCATTTT. It encodes CASSITSGGYQETQHF.

This clonotype was seen at least ten times. The chain uses TRBV24-1 and TRBJ1-1; perhaps TRBD1 as D (6 bases). This CDR3 has 12 residues. Trimming took off 3 bases at V and 8 bases at J, with 9 bases between the two ends. Germline V lookup: CDR1 KGHDR, CDR2 SFDVKD. For the CDR3, the DNA is TGTGCCACCAGTGATCCCGACAGGGAAGCTTTCTTT. Protein product: CATSDPDREAFF.

The gene calls are TRBV6-4 and TRBJ2-7; TRBD2 matches at 8 bases. CDR3 length: 13 residues. Per germline, CDR1 MRHNA and CDR2 SNTAGT. The V segment lost 4 bases and the J segment 6 bases; nucleotides outside the gene matches: 5. The CDR3 sequence is CASSAIAGGEQYF. DNA for the CDR3: TGTGCCAGCAGTGCTATCGCGGGGGGCGAGCAGTACTTC.

The V gene is TRBV6-6, the J gene TRBJ1-5; 7 positions agree with TRBD1. CDR1 is MNHNY and CDR2 is SVGAGI in the germline V gene (reference sequence). The CDR3 is 13 residues long. After removal of 4 bases from V and 11 bases from J, the junction contained 8 bases not matched to a gene. The CDR3 DNA reads TGTGCCAGCAGTTCACCCAGGGGACAGACCCAGCATTTT. It translates to CASSSPRGQTQHF.

The V call is TRBV20-1, the J call TRBJ1-5; D remains ambiguous. Trimming cost V 1 base and J 4 bases, with 11 bases left between them. The CDR3 loop spans 14 amino acids. In germline, CDR1 is DFQATT, CDR2 SNEGSKA (reference sequence). The CDR3 reads CSARVGTENQPQHF. Here the CDR3 DNA reads TGCAGTGCTAGAGTTGGTACAGAAAATCAGCCCCAGCATTTT.

This chain connects TRBV2 to TRBJ2-3; 11 positions agree with TRBD2. Unmatched junction bases numbered 11, after V lost 6 bases and J lost 0 bases. The CDR3 covers 18 residues. Germline CDR1 SNHLY, CDR2 FYNNEI. Here the CDR3 reads CASRGPSGGKTSTDTQYF. The CDR3 coding sequence is TGTGCCAGCAGGGGGCCTAGCGGGGGGAAAACTAGCACAGATACGCAGTATTTT.

In its sample, this clonotype was seen many times. The rearrangement joins TRBV15 to TRBJ1-3; no firm D call. The V end lost 4 bases, the J end lost 2 bases, and 9 bases lay between the germline ends. The CDR3 length is 14 residues. CDR1 LNHNV and CDR2 YYDKDF come from the germline V gene (reference sequence). The CDR3 nucleotides read TGTGCCACCAGCATACGGGTTACTGGAAACACCATATATTTT. It specifies CATSIRVTGNTIYF.

This sequence joins TRBV29-1 and TRBJ1-1; D is unresolved. The CDR3 has 12 amino acids. Germline assignment: CDR1 SQVTM and CDR2 ANQGSEA. The V and J ends lost 4 bases and 0 bases respectively, with 6 bases between them. This CDR3 is CSVALLNTEAFF. In DNA form, the CDR3 reads TGCAGCGTTGCCCTCCTGAACACTGAAGCTTTCTTT.

This clonotype came up many times. The chain joins TRBV7-6 to TRBJ1-1; TRBD1 is a possible D gene (5 bases). From germline, CDR1 is SGHVS and CDR2 FNYEAQ. The V end lost 5 bases, the J end lost 4 bases, and 23 bases lay between the germline ends. The CDR3 spans 17 residues. CDR3 amino acids: CASSPTPLRGPTTEAFF. The DNA for the CDR3 is TGTGCCAGCAGCCCCACCCCCCTTCGGGGACCAACCACTGAAGCTTTCTTT.

The sample holds a few counts of this clonotype. V usage is TRBV7-2 and J usage is TRBJ1-3, with D hard to call. Germline lookup yields CDR1 SGHTA and CDR2 FQGNSA. V lost 2 bases and J lost 4, with 6 bases in between. The CDR3 runs to 13 residues. The CDR3 here is CASSLSQGNTIYF. The DNA of the CDR3 is TGTGCCAGCAGCTTATCTCAGGGAAACACCATATATTTT.